The sequence of this T cell receptor (beta chain) was determined in a study of T cell responses to AZD1222 COVID-19 vaccine. Study conclusions and caveats: Donors skewed white British and female; clonal diversity was possibly underestimated.

Regarding this clone: Its antigen remains unknown.

Trimming pared 2 bases from V and 0 bases from J, leaving 19 bases between. This CDR3 contains 18 residues. Sequenced by immunoSEQ multiplex PCR; TCRdb stores in-frame clones only, minus some. The table shows more than 100,000 clones, with around 90% occurring only once. The sequence came from an adult in good health. V and J are TRBV23-1 and TRBJ1-2, with TRBD1 as a possible D gene (6 bases). TRBV23-1 falls under the ORF class, with uncertain function. The specimen was peripheral blood, collected on day 0 of AZD1222 vaccination. The CDR3 reads CASSQNRDTGTSNYGYTF. The CDR3 DNA follows: TGCGCCAGCAGTCAAAACAGGGATACTGGGACGTCTAACTATGGCTACACCTTC.